This T cell receptor beta chain was documented in a study of sequential checkpoint blockade in melanoma. Overall study: Maintenance nivolumab came after either treatment sequence.

This clone has a handful of counts. Described treatment: randomized to nivolumab then ipilimumab (arm A) or the reverse (arm B). Patients had received no earlier DNA-damaging chemotherapy. The ends lost 7 bases at V and 4 bases at J; junction bases unmatched: 9. This CDR3 region has 16 residues. Germline-derived CDR1 and CDR2 are WSHSY and SAAADI. Assay: immunoSEQ multiplex PCR; the TCRdb copy retains only in-frame clones and omits some. The table lists 9,500 to 15,000 clones, roughly four fifths of them singletons. The specimen comprised CD8+ T cells sorted from blood (inferred from file names), sampled from a patient given nivolumab and ipilimumab in sequence. The sequence was collected from a human donor with melanoma. The chain employs TRBV10-2 and TRBJ2-1, with 11 bases fitting TRBD2. CDR3 in DNA: TGCGCCAGCATCAACCACTTAGCGGGAGGGTACAATGAGCAGTTCTTC. This sequence encodes CASINHLAGGYNEQFF.